This T cell receptor beta chain was sequenced in a study of T cell repertoires in cytomegalovirus infection (dated by TCRdb to about 2019). Turning to the overall study: Donor HLA type was relevant to the analysis, because carriage of CMV infection together with the matching HLA type was indicated by public TCR beta signatures.

The paper as a whole reports these results and caveats: In both this cohort and an independent roughly 360-donor cohort, the cumulative frequency of public TCR beta family members distinguished carriers of CMV infection plus the relevant HLA type. The ex vivo response was dominated by HLA-C-restricted CMV-specific TCR beta clonotypes, which also provided the single most frequent clonotype in two of eight donors.

As concerns this clonotype: This receptor's antigen is unknown. Nothing much larger sits one base from this clone, and base qualities are not available.

The listed sequencing device is Illumina HiSeq 1500. TCRdb ran its own pipeline on the public reads, namely fastp trimming at Q25 and MiXCR clone calling, and kept in-frame beta chains. Each record represents a unique CDR3 protein, reported with the most common genes and DNA among its rows. This sample comprises almost 550,000 distinct CDR3 sequences, approximately 15% of them detected only once. Clones ranked in the top ten supply more than 20% of the sample. The sequenced sample was CD8+ T cells from PBMCs. This TCR was sampled from a human donor in good health (CMV status not recorded). Some clones in this sample may be carry-over from other donors' samples.

The CDR3 protein is CASSGGTSGRDIQYF. In nucleotide form, the sequence is TGTGCCAGCAGCGGCGGGACTAGCGGGAGAGACATTCAGTACTTC. The V and J segments used are TRBV11-2 and TRBJ2-4, and TRBD2 aligns with 14 junction nucleotides. For CDR1 and CDR2, the germline V gene lists SGHAT and FQNNGV. The CDR3 measures 15 amino acids from cysteine to phenylalanine. The DNA shown is the 45-base CDR3, in frame from base 1. Clipping removes 5 bases from V and 8 bases from J, with 5 as the unmatched junction base count.